This TCR beta chain was profiled in a study of Graves' ophthalmopathy and Graves' hyperthyroidism. This clonotype was recorded at least ten times. Using RNA transcripts, the TCR beta CDR3 regions were amplified. The library came from an HTBI-primed first-round RT-PCR and a second-round multiplex PCR. TCRdb called the multiplex PCR reads again in MiXCR, with one record for every CDR3 protein. The table has about 480,000 distinct CDR3 sequences, around an eighth seen once. The authors diagnosed from clinical symptoms, serum thyroxine, TRAb, thyroid ultrasound and orbital computed tomography. PBMCs had their origin in fresh peripheral blood (around 10 ml). Germline CDR1 is SGHVS and CDR2 is FQNEAQ. The V end lost 5 bases, the J end lost 8 bases, and 21 bases lay between the germline ends. The CDR3 is 15 residues long.

Sequenced sample: blood. This sequence was found in a young woman with Graves' ophthalmopathy. The chain is built from TRBV7-8 and TRBJ1-2, with D unresolved. The CDR3, as DNA: TGTGCCAGCAGCCACTCTGGTGGTTTCTCGGAAGGCTACACCTTC. It translates to CASSHSGGFSEGYTF.